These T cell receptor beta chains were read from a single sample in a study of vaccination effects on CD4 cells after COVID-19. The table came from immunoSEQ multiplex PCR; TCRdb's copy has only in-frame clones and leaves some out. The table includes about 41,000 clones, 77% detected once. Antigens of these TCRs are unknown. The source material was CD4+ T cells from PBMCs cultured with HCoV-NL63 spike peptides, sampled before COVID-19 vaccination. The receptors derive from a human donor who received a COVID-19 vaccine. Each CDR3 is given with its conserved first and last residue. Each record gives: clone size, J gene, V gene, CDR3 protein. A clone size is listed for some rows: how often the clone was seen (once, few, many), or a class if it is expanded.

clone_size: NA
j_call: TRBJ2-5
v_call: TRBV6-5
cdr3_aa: CASRPTLGETQYF

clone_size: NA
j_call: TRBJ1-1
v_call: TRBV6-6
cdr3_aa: CASSLDRGNTEAFF

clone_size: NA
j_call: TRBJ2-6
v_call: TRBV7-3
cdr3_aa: CASSLISSGANVLTF

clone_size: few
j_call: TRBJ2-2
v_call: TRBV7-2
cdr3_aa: CASSPTLAGGSGELFF

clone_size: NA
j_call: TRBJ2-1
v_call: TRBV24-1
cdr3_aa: CATSDEPDYNEQFF

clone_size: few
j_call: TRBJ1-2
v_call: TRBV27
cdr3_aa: CASTHGGGGYGYTF

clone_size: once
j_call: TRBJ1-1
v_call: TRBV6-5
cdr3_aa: CASRVSGLNTEAFF

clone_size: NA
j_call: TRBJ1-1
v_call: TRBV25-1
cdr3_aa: CASSDPRGTEAFF

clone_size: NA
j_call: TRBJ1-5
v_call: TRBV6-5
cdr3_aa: CASSRSLGDNQPQHF

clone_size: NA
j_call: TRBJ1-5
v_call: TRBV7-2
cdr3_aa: CASSLGIRGNQPQHF

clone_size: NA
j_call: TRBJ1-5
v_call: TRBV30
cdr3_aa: CAWSGQINNQPQHF

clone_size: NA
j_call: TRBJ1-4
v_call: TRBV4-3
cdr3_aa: CASSQAETGGNEKLFF

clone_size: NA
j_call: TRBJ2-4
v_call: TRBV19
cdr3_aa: CASSIGTGNIQYF

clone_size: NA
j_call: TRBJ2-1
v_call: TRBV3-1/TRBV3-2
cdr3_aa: CASSIGEGWMEDNEQFF

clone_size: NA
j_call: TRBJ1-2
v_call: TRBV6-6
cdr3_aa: CASSQDRNYGYTF

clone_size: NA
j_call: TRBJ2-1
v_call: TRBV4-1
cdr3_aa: CASRRIGDNEQFF

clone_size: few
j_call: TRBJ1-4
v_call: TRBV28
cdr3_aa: CASSGTLNEKLFF

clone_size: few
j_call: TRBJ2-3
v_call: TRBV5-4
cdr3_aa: CASSLTVLSTDTQYF

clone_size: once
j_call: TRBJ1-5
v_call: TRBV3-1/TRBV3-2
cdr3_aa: CASSQDSGTGLPGNQPQHF

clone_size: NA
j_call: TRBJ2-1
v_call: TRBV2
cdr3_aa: CASSEAAPGDYNEQFF

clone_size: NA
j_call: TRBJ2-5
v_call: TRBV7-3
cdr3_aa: CASSLTSGGAGETQYF

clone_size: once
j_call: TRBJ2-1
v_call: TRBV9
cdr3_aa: CASSDGQGYNEQFF

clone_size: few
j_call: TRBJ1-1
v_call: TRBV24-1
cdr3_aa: CATSDSSRGGQAFF

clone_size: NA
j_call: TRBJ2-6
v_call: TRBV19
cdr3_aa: CASSPLRSGANVLTF

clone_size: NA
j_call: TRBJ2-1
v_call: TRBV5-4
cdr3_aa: CASSLVAGAYNEQFF

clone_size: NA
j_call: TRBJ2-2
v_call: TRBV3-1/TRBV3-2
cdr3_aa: CASSHLTGQKSTGELFF